These 21 T cell receptor beta chains were sequenced from one sample in a study of blood T cell repertoires in COVID-19. The data were produced by immunoSEQ multiplex PCR, yet TCRdb's version contains in-frame clones alone and is incomplete. The sample includes 200,000 or so clones, roughly nine tenths of them seen just once. Sequencing input: PBMCs or T cells enriched from blood (not recorded which). The receptors shown here come from a woman aged 18-30 years in a cohort exposed to, infected with or recovered from COVID-19 (not recorded which).

The chain recombines TRBV7-3 with TRBJ2-5; no definite D call. This CDR3 region has 14 residues. Trimming removed 3 bases at V and 0 bases at J, with 8 bases between. Germline CDR1 and CDR2: SGHTA and FQGTGA. CDR3 in amino acids: CASSFLADQETQYF. CDR3 DNA: TGTGCCAGCAGCTTTTTGGCAGACCAAGAGACCCAGTACTTC.

This chain links TRBV19 with TRBJ1-5; unclear D gene. Between the trimmed V and J ends, which lost 4 bases and 1 base, there was a span of 11 bases. The germline CDR1 and CDR2 sequences are LNHDA and SQIVND (reference sequence). The CDR3 covers 15 residues. The CDR3 DNA follows: TGTGCCAGTAGTACGGTCAGCAGGAGCAATCAGCCCCAGCATTTT. Translating gives CASSTVSRSNQPQHF.

This clone appeared a few times. This chain connects TRBV27 to TRBJ2-2; 9 bases map to TRBD2. Germline-derived CDR1 and CDR2 are MNHEY and SMNVEV (reference sequence). The trim removed 0 bases at V and 6 bases at J, leaving 5 bases unmatched. The length of the CDR3 is 16 residues. The CDR3 DNA sequence: TGTGCCAGCAGTTTATCCCTAGCGGGATATCCCGGGGAGCTGTTTTTT. This codes for CASSLSLAGYPGELFF.

V is TRBV21-1 and J is TRBJ2-2; the table's D call, TRBD2, was not checked against the DNA. TRBV21-1 is given as a pseudogene. The CDR3 runs to 18 residues. The CDR3 region has the DNA TGTGCCAGCAGCTCCCGGACTAGCGGGAGGGCTTGTAACGGGGAGCTGTTTTTT. Residues: CASSSRTSGRACNGELFF.

This sequence joins TRBV24-1 and TRBJ1-1, with D hard to call. CDR3 length equals 13 residues. Germline-derived CDR1 and CDR2 are KGHDR and SFDVKD. Trimming left V 3 bases short and J 3 bases short, with 7 bases between. CDR3 in amino acids: CATSDEGYTEAFF. Here the CDR3 DNA reads TGTGCCACCAGTGATGAGGGATACACTGAAGCTTTCTTT.

V gene TRBV3-1 (or the pseudogene TRBV3-2) combines with J gene TRBJ1-3; no clear D gene. Trimming removed 2 bases from V and 0 bases from J, with 14 bases in between. Germline V gives CDR1 LGHDT, CDR2 YNNKEL (reference sequence). The CDR3 has 17 amino acids. The CDR3 DNA is TGTGCCAGCAGCCAACTGTTAGAGATAAGCTCTGGAAACACCATATATTTT. Translating it yields CASSQLLEISSGNTIYF.

The genes are TRBV4-1 and TRBJ2-1; 7 nucleotides align to TRBD1. Germline V gene sequence: CDR1 MGHRA, CDR2 YSYEKL. Trimming cost V 4 bases and J 2 bases; bases outside gene matches: 2. This CDR3 has 14 amino acids. Written as DNA, the CDR3 is TGCGCCAGCAGCCTAGGGACAGCCTACAATGAGCAGTTCTTC. Residues: CASSLGTAYNEQFF.

This chain uses TRBV27 with TRBJ1-4; D is unresolved. The CDR3 sequence is 12 residues long. Trimming took 6 bases from V and 4 from J, leaving 6 bases between them. Germline V lookup: CDR1 MNHEY, CDR2 SMNVEV (reference sequence). CDR3 amino acids: CASRRGNEKLFF. CDR3 in DNA: TGTGCCAGCAGACGGGGTAATGAAAAACTGTTTTTT.

V usage is TRBV2 and J usage is TRBJ1-4; D may be TRBD1 (5 bases). Germline CDR1 reads SNHLY; CDR2 reads FYNNEI. V gave up 4 bases and J gave up 8 bases, with 14 bases separating them. The CDR3 runs 14 residues. CDR3 residues: CASSGRGGEEKLFF. The DNA of the CDR3 is TGTGCCAGCAGTGGACGTGGGGGGGAGGAAAAACTGTTTTTT.

J is TRBJ1-5 and V is TRBV28; maybe TRBD1 (6 bases). This CDR3 region has 14 residues. Germline CDR1 is MDHEN and CDR2 is SYDVKM. V was clipped by 3 bases and J by 15 bases, with 21 bases between them. The CDR3, as DNA: TGTGCCAGCAGTTTTAGTGGCCCCGGGACACGGCGGCATTTT. Amino acids: CASSFSGPGTRRHF. Complete variable domain (other parts from reference TRBV28 and TRBJ1-5): DVKVTQSSRYLVKRTGEKVFLECVQDMDHENMFWYRQDPGLGLRLIYFSYDVKMKEKGDIPEGYSVSREKKERFSLILESASTNQTSMYLCASSFSGPGTRRHFGDGTRLSIL.

The rearrangement uses TRBV6-1 and TRBJ1-4, with 9 bases lining up with TRBD1. Germline CDR1 is MNHNS and CDR2 is SASEGT. V was clipped by 8 bases and J by 5 bases; unmatched bases: 6. The CDR3 length is 14 residues. CDR3: CASEFGQGNEKLFF. Here the CDR3 DNA reads TGTGCCAGCGAGTTTGGACAGGGGAATGAAAAACTGTTTTTT.

The chain joins TRBV5-4 to TRBJ1-4; 7 bases match TRBD1. CDR1 SGHNT and CDR2 YYREEE come from the germline V gene (reference sequence). After removal of 4 bases from V and 0 bases from J, the junction contained 15 bases not matched to a gene. The CDR3 has 19 amino acids. The CDR3 region is CASSTLPGQHLATNEKLFF. CDR3 sequence (DNA): TGTGCCAGCAGCACGCTCCCGGGACAGCACCTTGCAACTAATGAAAAACTGTTTTTT.

This clone was recorded once. The rearrangement links TRBV28 to TRBJ1-1; 8 bases fit TRBD1. Germline-derived CDR1 and CDR2 are MDHEN and SYDVKM. The CDR3 is 17 residues long. V dropped 5 bases and J dropped 4; count of bases not matched to a gene: 15. CDR3 protein: CASSRLTGAIVGTEAFF. CDR3 nucleotide sequence: TGTGCCAGCAGTCGACTGACAGGGGCGATTGTAGGCACTGAAGCTTTCTTT.

The V gene is TRBV14, the J gene TRBJ2-5; 7 nucleotides agree with TRBD2. V lost 0 bases to trimming and J lost 1 base; unmatched junction nucleotides: 2. Germline V lookup: CDR1 SGHDN, CDR2 FVKESK. The CDR3 sequence is 15 residues long. CDR3 protein: CASSQDSSGQETQYF. For the CDR3, the DNA is TGTGCCAGCAGCCAAGACTCTAGCGGCCAAGAGACCCAGTACTTC.

The chain employs TRBV12-2 and TRBJ2-1; the D call TRBD1 from the table was never checked on the DNA. TRBV12-2 is a listed pseudogene. The CDR3 sequence is 15 residues long. The CDR3 loop reads CASRGGNSRYNEQFF. In nucleotides, the CDR3 is TGTGCAAGTCGAGGGGGTAACTCTCGCTACAATGAGCAGTTCTTC.

The gene calls are TRBV15 and TRBJ1-1; D unclear. CDR3 length equals 14 residues. The V gene lost 5 bases and the J gene lost 4 bases, with 14 bases spanning the gap. CDR1 is LNHNV, CDR2 YYDKDF, per germline (reference sequence). For the CDR3, the DNA is TGTGCCACCAGCGGGAGACCTGGCGGCACTGAAGCTTTCTTT. This sequence encodes CATSGRPGGTEAFF.

This chain joins TRBV6-5 and TRBJ2-2; weak D call: TRBD2 (5 bases). The germline CDR1 and CDR2 sequences are MNHEY and SVGAGI. CDR3 size: 15 residues. With 7 bases removed from V and 8 bases from J, the gap between germline ends came to 20 bases. CDR3 in amino acids: CASTKNGVAPGELFF. Written as DNA, the CDR3 is TGTGCCAGCACCAAGAACGGGGTAGCTCCGGGGGAGCTGTTTTTT.

This chain joins TRBV4-1 and TRBJ1-3; 10 bases fit TRBD1. The CDR3 has 17 amino acids. From germline, CDR1 is MGHRA and CDR2 YSYEKL. V gave up 2 bases and J gave up 2 bases; unmatched junction bases: 6. Written as DNA, the CDR3 is TGCGCCAGCAGCCAAAGGGGACAGGGGTTTGCTGGAAACACCATATATTTT. This gives the protein CASSQRGQGFAGNTIYF.

V usage is TRBV9 and J usage is TRBJ2-7, with D unresolved. The CDR3 length is 15 residues. Germline lookup yields CDR1 SGDLS and CDR2 YYNGEE. Trimming took off 0 bases at V and 3 bases at J, with 13 bases between the two ends. DNA of the CDR3: TGTGCCAGCAGCGTAGGTTTCTCATCTAACTACGAGCAGTACTTC. Protein sequence: CASSVGFSSNYEQYF.

V and J are TRBV7-8 and TRBJ1-1; 7 bases fit TRBD1. The CDR3 contains 14 residues. After removal of 7 bases from V and 5 bases from J, the junction contained 10 bases not matched to a gene. Germline CDR1 and CDR2: SGHVS and FQNEAQ. In DNA form, the CDR3 reads TGTGCCAGCACCCCCTACGGGGGACAGACTGAAGCTTTCTTT. It encodes CASTPYGGQTEAFF.

As DNA, the CDR3 is TGTGCCAGCAGTTACGGACAGGGAGGCGTCGGCGCTGAAGCTTTCTTT. This encodes CASSYGQGGVGAEAFF. This chain links TRBV6-5 with TRBJ1-1; the match to TRBD1 covers 8 bases. The germline gives CDR1 MNHEY, CDR2 SVGAGI. Trimming cost V 2 bases and J 6 bases; bases outside gene matches: 11. The CDR3 runs to 16 residues.